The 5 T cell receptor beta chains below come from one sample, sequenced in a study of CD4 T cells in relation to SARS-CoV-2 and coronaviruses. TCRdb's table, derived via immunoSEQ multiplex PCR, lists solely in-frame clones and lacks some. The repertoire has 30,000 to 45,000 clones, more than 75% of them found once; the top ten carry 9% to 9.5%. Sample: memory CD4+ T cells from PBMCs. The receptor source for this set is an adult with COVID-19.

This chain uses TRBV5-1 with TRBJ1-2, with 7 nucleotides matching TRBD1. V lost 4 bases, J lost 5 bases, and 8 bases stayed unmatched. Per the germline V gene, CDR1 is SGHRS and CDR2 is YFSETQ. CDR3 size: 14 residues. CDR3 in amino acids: CASSGGGGNYGYTF. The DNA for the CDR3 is TGCGCCAGCAGCGGAGGGGGCGGTAATTATGGCTACACCTTC.

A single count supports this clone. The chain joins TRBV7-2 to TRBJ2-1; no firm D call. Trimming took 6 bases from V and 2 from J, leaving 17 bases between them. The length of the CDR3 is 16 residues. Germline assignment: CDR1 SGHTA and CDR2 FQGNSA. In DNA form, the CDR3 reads TGTGCCAGCAGATCCGGTACCGGACGACCCTACAATGAGCAGTTCTTC. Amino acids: CASRSGTGRPYNEQFF.

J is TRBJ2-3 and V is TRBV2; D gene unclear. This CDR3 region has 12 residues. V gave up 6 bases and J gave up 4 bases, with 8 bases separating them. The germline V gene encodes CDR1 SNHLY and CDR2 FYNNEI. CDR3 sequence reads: CASRYISDTQYF. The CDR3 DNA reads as TGTGCCAGCAGATACATTTCAGATACGCAGTATTTT.

This chain's CDR3 is CASNPVKYGGVSGELFF. In DNA form, the CDR3 reads TGTGCCAGCAACCCAGTAAAGTACGGGGGTGTCTCCGGGGAGCTGTTTTTT. The chain employs TRBV7-2 and TRBJ2-2, with D possibly being TRBD2 (6 bases). Trimming took 7 bases from V and 6 from J, leaving 24 bases between them. This CDR3 comprises 17 residues. Germline assignment: CDR1 SGHTA and CDR2 FQGNSA.

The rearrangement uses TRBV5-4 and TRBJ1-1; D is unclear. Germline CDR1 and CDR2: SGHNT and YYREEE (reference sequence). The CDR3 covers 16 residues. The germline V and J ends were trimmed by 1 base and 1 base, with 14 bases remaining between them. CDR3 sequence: CASSLQNPRRNTEAFF. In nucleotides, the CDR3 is TGTGCCAGCAGCTTGCAGAATCCCCGAAGGAACACTGAAGCTTTCTTT.